The subject of this entry is one T cell receptor beta chain. How the authors handled the data: Researchers report that nucleated cell counts were estimated from reference gene primer amplification. Sequencing was performed with immunoSEQ multiplex PCR; in TCRdb, only in-frame clones are kept and a portion is missing. That table is the source of V, J and clone size, and D and trimming were worked out from the DNA. Here the sample spans approximately 210,000 clones, more than 75% being singletons. This record comes from a study of blood T cell repertoires in COVID-19. Study overall: Researchers got acute and convalescent COVID-19 samples from the United States, Italy and Spain. T cells, B-cell-depleted T cells, or PBMCs supplied cDNA or gDNA.

Clinical history as reported by participants underpinned cohort assignment. V lost 2 bases to trimming and J lost 0 bases, with 6 bases between them. The CDR3 extends over 14 amino acids. CDR1 and CDR2 from the germline V gene are MDHEN and SYDVKM. V usage is TRBV28 and J usage is TRBJ2-3; TRBD1 is a possible D gene (5 bases). The sequenced sample consisted of PBMCs or T cells enriched from blood (not recorded which). This clonotype originated in a woman aged 45-60 years with acute COVID-19. CDR3 sequence reads: CASSLKGSTDTQYF. CDR3 coding DNA: TGTGCCAGCAGTTTAAAGGGGAGCACAGATACGCAGTATTTT.